This record looks at one T cell receptor beta chain sequence and its context. The antigen remains unidentified. With the ViraFEST assay, the study expanded antigen-specific CD4+ T cells using viral peptide pools, then sequenced them. Culturing for 10 to 11 days preceded CD4+ T cell isolation. Cells had half their medium changed to IL-2 medium on days 3 and 7. The data were produced by immunoSEQ multiplex PCR, yet TCRdb's version contains in-frame clones alone and is incomplete. The sample shows 20,000 to 25,000 clones, about 73% of them seen only once. The data are from a study of vaccination effects on CD4 cells after COVID-19. CDR1 is MNHEY, CDR2 SMNVEV, per germline (reference sequence). CDR3 size: 15 residues. The ends were cut back, 6 bases at V and 0 bases at J, with 9 bases in the middle.

The clonotype originates from a human donor who received a COVID-19 vaccine. The source was CD4+ T cells from PBMCs cultured with HCoV-229E spike peptides, collected before COVID-19 vaccination. This sequence joins TRBV27 and TRBJ2-6, with D unclear. CDR3 sequence (DNA): TGTGCCAGCAGAGACACCTTCTCTGGGGCCAACGTCCTGACTTTC. Its translation is CASRDTFSGANVLTF. Drawing the rest from reference TRBV27 and TRBJ2-6, the complete variable domain is EAQVTQNPRYLITVTGKKLTVTCSQNMNHEYMSWYRQDPGLGLRQIYYSMNVEVTDKGDVPEGYKVSRKEKRNFPLILESPSPNQTSLYFCASRDTFSGANVLTFGAGSRLTVL.